The 26 T cell receptor beta chains in this list originate from one sample, sequenced in a study of Graves' ophthalmopathy and Graves' hyperthyroidism. RNA served as the template for amplifying TCR beta CDR3 regions. An opening RT-PCR round employed HTBI primers and preceded a second-round multiplex PCR. TCRdb reanalysed the multiplex PCR reads using MiXCR and keeps one entry per CDR3 protein. The sample lists 400,000 to 500,000 distinct CDR3 sequences, 20% to 25% occurring once. Sequencing used peripheral blood. The receptors were sampled from a woman aged 18-35 years with stable Graves' hyperthyroidism.

Ten or more counts support this clonotype. This rearrangement joins TRBV10-1 to TRBJ2-2; perhaps TRBD2 as D (5 bases). Trimming shortened V by 10 bases and J by 3 bases, and 30 bases separated the two germline ends. The length of the CDR3 is 19 residues. The V gene's germline CDR1 is WNHNN and CDR2 SYGVQD (reference sequence). In nucleotides, the CDR3 is TGCGCCACTAGAAAGAGGACGGGGAACAGACCTTCGTACACCGGGGAGCTGTTTTTT. Protein product: CATRKRTGNRPSYTGELFF.

Ten or more counts support this clonotype. This chain connects TRBV20-1 to TRBJ2-5; D might be TRBD2 (5 bases). CDR1 DFQATT and CDR2 SNEGSKA come from the germline V gene (reference sequence). This CDR3 contains 15 residues. V lost 5 bases, J lost 4 bases, and 20 bases lay in between. The CDR3 bases are TGCAGTGCTCCGATCGGCGGTAGCGTGGGAGAGACCCAGTACTTC. This sequence encodes CSAPIGGSVGETQYF.

The sample holds many counts of this clonotype. The V and J genes are TRBV6-5 and TRBJ1-2; weak D call: TRBD1 (5 bases). Germline V gene data show CDR1 as MNHEY and CDR2 as SVGAGI. The CDR3 contains 15 residues. V gave up 5 bases and J gave up 4 bases, with 17 bases separating them. For the CDR3, the DNA is TGTGCCAGCAGTACTCGGGGGGAGGGGTCCTATGGCTACACCTTC. This codes for CASSTRGEGSYGYTF.

This chain uses TRBV12-3 or TRBV12-4 with TRBJ1-2; no firm D call. The CDR3 is 16 residues long. V gave up 2 bases and J gave up 2 bases, with 15 bases separating them. The chain's CDR3 is CASSLSPGPLNYGYTF. The DNA of the CDR3 is TGTGCCAGCAGTTTATCCCCGGGCCCCCTCAACTATGGCTACACCTTC.

Ten or more counts support this clonotype. V and J are TRBV20-1 and TRBJ2-5; 7 bases fit TRBD2. The germline CDR1 and CDR2 sequences are DFQATT and SNEGSKA (reference sequence). The CDR3 covers 15 residues. The V gene end was trimmed by 1 base and the J gene end by 1 base; junction bases not matched to a gene: 6. Here the CDR3 reads CSARVGSGIQETQYF. For the CDR3, the DNA is TGCAGTGCTAGAGTGGGAAGCGGGATCCAAGAGACCCAGTACTTC.

In its sample, this clonotype was seen many times. The CDR3 coding sequence is TGTGCCAGCAGCCAAGTTCAGACGGGAAACACCGGGGAGCTGTTTTTT. Its protein is CASSQVQTGNTGELFF. The V and J genes are TRBV4-2 and TRBJ2-2, with D possibly matching TRBD2 (5 bases). V lost 1 base, J lost 2 bases, and 11 bases lay in between. In germline, CDR1 is LGHNA, CDR2 YNFKEQ. This CDR3 has 16 amino acids.

This clonotype has a handful of counts. This sequence joins TRBV18 and TRBJ2-7, with a possible D match to TRBD1 (5 bases). Germline-derived CDR1 and CDR2 are KGHSH and LQKENI. The CDR3 length is 11 residues. Trimming took 2 bases from V and 9 from J, leaving 8 bases between them. The CDR3 loop is CASSPGAVQYF. Here the CDR3 DNA reads TGTGCCAGCTCACCAGGGGCCGTGCAGTACTTC.

This clonotype was observed at least ten times. The rearrangement joins TRBV9 to TRBJ1-2; D remains unclear. The CDR3 spans 14 residues. Germline CDR1 and CDR2: SGDLS and YYNGEE. V lost 4 bases, J lost 8 bases, and 18 bases lay in between. The CDR3 DNA reads as TGTGCCAGCAGCCGGAGGCCCGGAGGTGAGGGCTACACCTTC. This encodes CASSRRPGGEGYTF.

This clonotype has a single count. The rearrangement joins TRBV12-3 or TRBV12-4 to TRBJ1-5, with TRBD1 identical over 11 bases. V shed 3 bases and J 6 bases; nucleotides not matched to a gene: 4. This CDR3 has 15 amino acids. The CDR3 DNA reads TGTGCCAGCAGTTTGGACAGGGGGCTCGGTCAGCCCCAGCATTTT. The encoded protein is CASSLDRGLGQPQHF.

This clonotype was seen repeatedly, ten times or more. One end of the junction varies from germline; a read error may be responsible. The chain combines TRBV7-7 with TRBJ1-1, with D possibly matching TRBD1 (6 bases). The germline V gene encodes CDR1 SSHAT and CDR2 FNYEAQ (reference sequence). This CDR3 contains 12 residues. The CDR3 nucleotides are TGTGCTAGCAGCCAGGGGACGGGCAAAGCTTTCTTT. Translated, it gives CASSQGTGKAFF.

This clonotype was detected ten times or more. The chain uses TRBV7-3 and TRBJ2-5, with D perhaps matching TRBD1 or TRBD2 (6 bases each). The CDR3 extends over 15 amino acids. Germline CDR1 SGHTA, CDR2 FQGTGA. The ends were cut back, 5 bases at V and 2 bases at J, with 15 bases in the middle. The CDR3 loop is CASSPTKGGQETQYF. The CDR3 DNA reads TGTGCCAGCAGCCCCACGAAAGGGGGGCAAGAGACCCAGTACTTC.

This clonotype was seen many times. The chain uses TRBV5-1 and TRBJ2-7; 7 bases map to TRBD2. V lost 4 bases and J lost 5; bases outside the gene matches: 9. The CDR3 runs 14 residues. Germline CDR1 and CDR2: SGHRS and YFSETQ. The CDR3 protein is CASSGEGPRDEQYF. CDR3 DNA: TGCGCCAGCAGCGGGGAGGGGCCTAGGGACGAGCAGTACTTC. The variable domain in full, with the rest retrieved from reference TRBV5-1 and TRBJ2-7, is KAGVTQTPRYLIKTRGQQVTLSCSPISGHRSVSWYQQTPGQGLQFLFEYFSETQRNKGNFPGRFSGRQFSNSRSEMNVSTLELGDSALYLCASSGEGPRDEQYFGPGTRLTVT.

The table lists this clonotype with many counts. The chain uses TRBV24-1 and TRBJ2-7; TRBD2 is a possible D gene (6 bases). CDR1 is KGHDR, CDR2 SFDVKD, per germline. V lost 9 bases and J lost 0, with 11 bases in between. The CDR3 runs to 13 residues. The CDR3, as DNA: TGTGCCACCCAGGACGGGAGCTCCTACGAGCAGTACTTC. This encodes CATQDGSSYEQYF.

Written as DNA, the CDR3 is TGTGCCAGCAGGGCGACAGGCCCCAGGGAGACCCAGTACTTC. Translating it yields CASRATGPRETQYF. V and J are TRBV12-3 or TRBV12-4 and TRBJ2-5; D might be TRBD1 (6 bases). V was cut by 6 bases and J by 5 bases, with 16 bases left in between. This CDR3 is built from 14 residues.

The chain uses TRBV6-1 and TRBJ1-5; TRBD1 matches at 7 bases. In germline, CDR1 is MNHNS, CDR2 SASEGT. V shed 6 bases, J shed 1 base, and the junction held 6 bases outside the gene matches. The CDR3 spans 15 residues. The CDR3 DNA reads as TGTGCCAGCAGAGTCGGGACAGTGAGCAATCAGCCCCAGCATTTT. Encoded protein: CASRVGTVSNQPQHF.

This clonotype has at least ten counts. The chain combines TRBV2 with TRBJ2-2; D is perhaps TRBD1 (6 bases). Trimming stripped 2 bases from V and 2 bases from J, with 12 bases between. CDR1 is SNHLY, CDR2 FYNNEI, per germline. This CDR3 comprises 16 residues. The CDR3 nucleotides are TGTGCCAGCAGTGAAAGGAGGACAGTTAACACCGGGGAGCTGTTTTTT. This encodes CASSERRTVNTGELFF.

There are many counts of this clonotype. This chain uses TRBV11-2 with TRBJ2-7; the D gene is possibly TRBD2 (7 bases). V was clipped by 5 bases and J by 0 bases, with 17 bases between them. The germline gives CDR1 SGHAT, CDR2 FQNNGV. The CDR3 has 16 amino acids. The chain's CDR3 is CASSRGRGGSSYEQYF. CDR3 bases: TGTGCCAGCAGCCGTGGGAGGGGGGGCAGCTCCTACGAGCAGTACTTC.

V usage is TRBV12-3 or TRBV12-4 and J usage is TRBJ2-5; 8 bases are a match to TRBD1. This CDR3 contains 15 residues. Trimming at V came to 6 bases and at J to 4 bases, leaving 10 bases not matched to a gene. CDR3 protein: CASSPSYRGLETQYF. The CDR3, as DNA: TGTGCCAGCAGCCCTTCCTACAGGGGGTTAGAGACCCAGTACTTC.

This clonotype appeared many times. The chain links TRBV30 to TRBJ2-4; D is perhaps TRBD2 (6 bases). The germline V gene encodes CDR1 GTSNPN and CDR2 SVGIG (reference sequence). CDR3 length: 15 residues. Between the trimmed V and J ends, which lost 4 bases and 5 bases, there was a span of 18 bases. CDR3 bases: TGTGCCTGGACCGCGGAACCAGCGGGCCAAAACATTCAGTACTTC. This sequence encodes CAWTAEPAGQNIQYF.

This clonotype was seen at least ten times. This chain links TRBV25-1 with TRBJ2-7; D unclear. Trimming cost V 2 bases and J 2 bases, with 10 bases left between them. From germline, CDR1 is MGHDK and CDR2 SYGVNS. This CDR3 is built from 14 residues. The CDR3 DNA is TGTGCCAGCAGTGAAAAGGGCCCAACCTACGAGCAGTACTTC. This gives the protein CASSEKGPTYEQYF.

The chain recombines TRBV6-1 with TRBJ1-5; the D gene is possibly TRBD1 (6 bases). The CDR3 runs to 19 residues. Trimming stripped 1 base from V and 0 bases from J, with 19 bases between. Per germline, CDR1 MNHNS and CDR2 SASEGT. The CDR3 DNA reads TGTGCCAGCAGTGAAGTTTGGGGGCTGGGGAAGGTTAGCAATCAGCCCCAGCATTTT. This translates into CASSEVWGLGKVSNQPQHF.

This clonotype has at least ten counts. CDR3 sequence reads: CSVSKRQALNTEAFF. CDR3 coding DNA: TGCAGCGTTAGCAAAAGACAGGCTTTGAACACTGAAGCTTTCTTT. The chain has TRBV29-1 and TRBJ1-1, with a weak D call TRBD1 (6 bases). Trimming removed 5 bases at V and 0 bases at J, with 16 bases between. The CDR3 sequence is 15 residues long. CDR1 and CDR2 (germline): SQVTM, ANQGSEA.

The chain links TRBV12-3 or TRBV12-4 to TRBJ2-7; D gene unclear. CDR3 length: 12 residues. V lost 6 bases and J lost 7, with 13 bases in between. The CDR3 region is CASSQQIAEQYF. Here the CDR3 DNA reads TGTGCCAGCAGCCAACAAATAGCAGAGCAGTACTTC.

J is TRBJ2-5 and V is TRBV12-5; no definite D call. There are 13 residues in the CDR3. V lost 2 bases and J 3 bases, leaving 7 bases between the germline ends. The germline CDR1 and CDR2 sequences are LGHNT and FRNRAP. The CDR3: CASGLLPKETQYF. In DNA form, the CDR3 reads TGTGCTAGTGGTTTGCTGCCAAAAGAGACCCAGTACTTC.

This clonotype has ten or more counts. The chain employs TRBV7-6 and TRBJ2-5; a weak D match, TRBD2 (7 bases). CDR3 size: 13 residues. Trimming removed 5 bases from V and 5 bases from J, with 12 bases in between. Germline assignment: CDR1 SGHVS and CDR2 FNYEAQ. The CDR3: CASSPGGPETQYF. DNA of the CDR3: TGTGCCAGCAGCCCCGGGGGGCCGGAGACCCAGTACTTC.

Only a few counts were recorded for this clonotype. The genes are TRBV6-5 and TRBJ2-7, with D possibly being TRBD1 (5 bases). The germline CDR1 and CDR2 sequences are MNHEY and SVGAGI. This CDR3 is 14 amino acids long. V dropped 4 bases and J dropped 2 bases, with 12 bases sitting between them. CDR3 nucleotides: TGTGCCAGCAGTTCACAAGACAGCCCCTACGAGCAGTACTTC. Translating it yields CASSSQDSPYEQYF.